This T cell receptor (beta chain) emerged from a study of tumor-infiltrating lymphocytes in oesophageal squamous cell carcinoma. The CDR3 extends over 14 amino acids. Germline V gene sequence: CDR1 SEHNR, CDR2 FQNEAQ (reference sequence). The V gene end was trimmed by 4 bases and the J gene end by 5 bases; junction bases not matched to a gene: 5. TCRdb passed the PCR reads through MiXCR, listing each CDR3 protein once. The table shows 9,000 to 13,000 distinct CDR3 sequences, with roughly 53% occurring only once. This chain uses TRBV7-9 with TRBJ2-5; 9 nucleotides line up with TRBD1. Sequences were obtained from esophageal tumor tissue. The sequence derives from a female donor with esophageal squamous cell carcinoma. The CDR3 nucleotides read TGTGCCAGCAGCTCGGGACAGGGTTACGAGACCCAGTACTTC. Translated, it gives CASSSGQGYETQYF.